This T cell receptor beta chain was profiled in a study of cytomegalovirus exposure and HLA in healthy donors. The study's findings and limits: A cluster of highly shared sequence variants was likely a sequencing artifact. The study labeled 170 or so TCR beta chains cytomegalovirus-associated.

The PCR employed 60 Vbeta primers together with 13 Jbeta primers. Clones were sequenced by immunoSEQ multiplex PCR, and TCRdb holds only the in-frame ones, with some missing. The table has about 120,000 clones, more than 80% seen once. While unrecorded immune exposures were likely, the donors were nominally healthy when sampled. This CDR3 has 15 amino acids. The germline V and J ends were trimmed by 3 bases and 1 base, with 13 bases remaining between them. Germline CDR1 is MGHRA and CDR2 is YSYEKL. This clone was counted between two and nine times. The antigen is unknown. The V gene is TRBV4-1, the J gene TRBJ2-7; perhaps TRBD2 as D (5 bases). Sequencing was done on a sample of PBMCs. The receptor was isolated from a man between 25 and 39 years old in good health and CMV-seronegative. The DNA for the CDR3 is TGCGCCAGCAGCCACGTGGGCGGGTTGTCCTACGAGCAGTACTTC. This translates into CASSHVGGLSYEQYF.